These 3 T cell receptor beta chains came from one sample sequenced in a study of tumor-infiltrating lymphocytes in localized non-small cell lung cancer. Libraries were prepared by immunoSEQ multiplex PCR; TCRdb keeps only in-frame clonotypes and omits some of them. Among over 15,000 clones, approximately 68% were seen once, and the ten largest hold approximately 6.5%. Sequenced: lung tumor tissue. Receptor source: a human donor with non-small cell lung cancer.

The rearrangement uses TRBV12-5 and TRBJ1-3; D may be TRBD1 (6 bases). Trimming stripped 6 bases from V and 4 bases from J, with 16 bases between. Germline V CDR1 and CDR2: LGHNT, FRNRAP. This CDR3 is built from 15 residues. The CDR3 DNA is TGTGCTAGTGGCCGGTTCGGGGGGCAGGGAAACACCATATATTTT. Translated, it gives CASGRFGGQGNTIYF.

This clone was counted a few times. The V and J genes are TRBV7-6 and TRBJ1-1; no clear D gene. Germline assignment: CDR1 SGHVS and CDR2 FNYEAQ. V was shortened by 11 bases and J by 4 bases, with 17 bases between the two germline ends. The CDR3 contains 13 residues. CDR3 sequence: CASMTELGTEAFF. CDR3 bases: TGTGCCTCGATGACGGAATTGGGCACTGAAGCTTTCTTT.

The table lists this clone with a few counts. The V and J genes are TRBV18 and TRBJ2-7; D gene unclear. Trimming took 4 bases from V and 6 from J, leaving 7 bases between them. This CDR3 region has 11 residues. CDR1 is KGHSH and CDR2 is LQKENI in the germline V gene. CDR3 sequence: CASSQVGEQYF. Written as DNA, the CDR3 is TGTGCCAGCTCACAGGTTGGCGAGCAGTACTTC.